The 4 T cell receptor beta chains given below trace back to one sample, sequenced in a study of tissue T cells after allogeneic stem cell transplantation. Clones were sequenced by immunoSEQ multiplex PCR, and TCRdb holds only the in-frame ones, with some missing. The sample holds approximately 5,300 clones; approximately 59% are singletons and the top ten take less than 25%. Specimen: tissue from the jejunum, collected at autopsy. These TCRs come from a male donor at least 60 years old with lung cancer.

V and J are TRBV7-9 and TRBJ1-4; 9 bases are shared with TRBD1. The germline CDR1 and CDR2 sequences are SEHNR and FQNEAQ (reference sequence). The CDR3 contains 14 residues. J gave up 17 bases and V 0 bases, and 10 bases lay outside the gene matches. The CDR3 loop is CASSLAAGQGKVFF. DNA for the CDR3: TGTGCCAGCAGCTTAGCTGCAGGACAGGGGAAGGTTTTTTTT. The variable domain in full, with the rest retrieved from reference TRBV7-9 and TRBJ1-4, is DTGVSQNPRHKITKRGQNVTFRCDPISEHNRLYWYRQTLGQGPEFLTYFQNEAQLEKSRLLSDRFSAERPKGSFSTLEIQRTEQGDSAMYLCASSLAAGQGKVFFGSGTQLSVL.

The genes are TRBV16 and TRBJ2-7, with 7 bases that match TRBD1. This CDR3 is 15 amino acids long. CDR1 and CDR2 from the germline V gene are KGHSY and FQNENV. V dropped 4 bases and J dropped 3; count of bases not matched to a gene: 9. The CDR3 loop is CASSPTGERNYEQYF. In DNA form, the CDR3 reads TGTGCCAGCAGCCCTACAGGGGAGAGGAACTACGAGCAGTACTTC.

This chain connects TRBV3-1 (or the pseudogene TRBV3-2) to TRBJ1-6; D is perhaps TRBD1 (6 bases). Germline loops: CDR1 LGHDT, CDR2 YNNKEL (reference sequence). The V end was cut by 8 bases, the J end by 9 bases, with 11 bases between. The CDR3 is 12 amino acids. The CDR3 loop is CASGDNPSPLHF. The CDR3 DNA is TGTGCCAGCGGGGACAATCCTTCACCCCTCCACTTT.

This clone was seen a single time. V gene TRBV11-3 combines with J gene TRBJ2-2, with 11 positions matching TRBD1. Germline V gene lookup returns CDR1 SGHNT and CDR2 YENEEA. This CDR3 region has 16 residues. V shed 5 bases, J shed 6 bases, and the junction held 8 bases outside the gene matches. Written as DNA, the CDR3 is TGTGCCAGCAGCCAGGGGGTGGACAGGGGGCCCGGGGAGCTGTTTTTT. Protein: CASSQGVDRGPGELFF.